The 30 T cell receptor beta chains reported below all come from one sample, sequenced in a study of metastatic and nonmetastatic thyroid tumors. TCRdb re-analyzed the PCR reads using MiXCR. The sample has around 89,000 clones, about 15% seen once. No patient had received any treatment before thyroid surgery. The material sequenced was blood. These receptors all come from a female donor with papillary thyroid cancer or a benign thyroid nodule (not recorded which). Some clones in this sample may be carry-over from other donors' samples.

This clone was detected many times. The genes are TRBV28 and TRBJ2-7, with a tentative D call TRBD1 (6 bases). Trimming removed 5 bases at V and 6 bases at J, with 17 bases between. Germline V gene lookup returns CDR1 MDHEN and CDR2 SYDVKM. The CDR3 has 14 amino acids. CDR3 nucleotide sequence: TGTGCCAGCAGTCTAATAAGACAGGCACCCGAGCAGTACTTC. Protein sequence: CASSLIRQAPEQYF.

In regard to this clone: A much bigger clone sits one base away, suggesting this may be a read error. The chain recombines TRBV4-1 with TRBJ1-1; possible D gene TRBD1, 6 bases. Germline CDR1 reads MGHRA; CDR2 reads YSYEKL. Trimming took 2 bases from V and 4 from J, leaving 14 bases between them. The CDR3 sequence is 15 residues long. The CDR3 reads CASSQHLKGGTEAFF. The CDR3 region has the DNA TGCGCCAGCAGCCAACATCTCAAAGGGGGCACTGAAGCTTTCTTT.

This clone was recorded only once. This may be a read error, as it is one base from a much larger clone. The chain links TRBV4-2 to TRBJ2-7, with D hard to call. Germline V lookup: CDR1 LGHNA, CDR2 YNFKEQ. CDR3 length: 13 amino acids. CDR3 sequence reads: CASSQEPAYEHYF. CDR3 DNA sequence: TGTGCCAGCAGCCAAGAGCCAGCCTACGAGCATTACTTC.

This clone was picked up many times. The rearrangement links TRBV5-1 to TRBJ1-2; D is possibly TRBD1 (5 bases). The germline V gene encodes CDR1 SGHRS and CDR2 YFSETQ. Trimming took off 0 bases at V and 4 bases at J, with 10 bases between the two ends. There are 14 residues in the CDR3. The CDR3 DNA reads as TGCGCCAGCAGCTTGGCCCCCGACAGCTATGGCTACACCTTC. Encoded protein: CASSLAPDSYGYTF.

In this sample, this clone turned up many times. This sequence joins TRBV12-3 or TRBV12-4 and TRBJ2-2; D is perhaps TRBD1 (6 bases). Trimming shortened V by 7 bases and J by 1 base, and 19 bases separated the two germline ends. This CDR3 spans 17 amino acids. The CDR3 DNA reads as TGTGCCAGCACCCCCTTGCCCGGACAGCAGAACACCGGGGAGCTGTTTTTT. It specifies CASTPLPGQQNTGELFF.

The V and J genes are TRBV7-2 and TRBJ2-1; a weak D match, TRBD2 (6 bases). CDR1 and CDR2 from the germline V gene are SGHTA and FQGNSA. The CDR3 has 15 amino acids. V dropped 7 bases and J dropped 2 bases, with 15 bases sitting between them. In DNA form, the CDR3 reads TGTGCCAGCATCCAGGCGGGGTGTGCCTACAATGAGCAGTTCTTC. Its translation: CASIQAGCAYNEQFF.

Points on this clone: This may stem from a read error, because a much larger clone lies one nucleotide away. The chain is built from TRBV20-1 and TRBJ2-1, with D possibly being TRBD2 (6 bases). V was clipped by 0 bases and J by 4 bases, with 16 bases between them. The CDR3 loop spans 16 amino acids. The germline V gene encodes CDR1 DFQATT and CDR2 SNEGSKA (reference sequence). CDR3 bases: TGCAGTGCTAGAGATGTTATATCGGGGGATTACAATGAGCAGTTCTTC. Residues: CSARDVISGDYNEQFF.

This clone was detected ten times or more. This chain uses TRBV28 with TRBJ1-1; TRBD1 might be the D (5 bases). Deletions cut 6 bases from V and 6 bases from J, with 8 bases between. Germline V gives CDR1 MDHEN, CDR2 SYDVKM. This CDR3 has 11 amino acids. CDR3 coding DNA: TGTGCCAGCAGCATCAGGGCTGAAGCTTTCTTT. This codes for CASSIRAEAFF.

To note about this clone: The junction departs from the called germline gene at one end, perhaps through a read error. Here the CDR3 reads CTGAPAADQPQHF. The CDR3 DNA reads as TGCACGGGGGCGCCAGCGGCGGATCAGCCCCAGCATTTT. The rearrangement links TRBV5-8 to TRBJ1-5, with D maybe TRBD1 (6 bases). Germline V lookup: CDR1 SGHTS, CDR2 YDEGEE. This CDR3 spans 13 amino acids.

This clone has ten or more counts. This chain uses TRBV6-1 with TRBJ1-4; unclear D gene. CDR3 length: 13 residues. V was clipped by 6 bases and J by 3 bases, with 8 bases between them. Germline-derived CDR1 and CDR2 are MNHNS and SASEGT. This CDR3 is CASSLAPNEKLFF. The CDR3 nucleotides are TGTGCCAGCAGCCTCGCTCCTAATGAAAAACTGTTTTTT.

This clone was observed many times. The chain recombines TRBV5-6 with TRBJ1-6; a weak D match, TRBD1 (5 bases). Per germline, CDR1 SGHDT and CDR2 YYEEEE. V lost 0 bases and J lost 8, with 12 bases in between. The CDR3 is 15 amino acids. This CDR3 reads CASSLGRGADSPLHF. The CDR3 nucleotides read TGTGCCAGCAGCTTGGGACGGGGCGCGGATTCACCCCTCCACTTT. Drawing the rest from reference TRBV5-6 and TRBJ1-6, the complete variable domain is DAGVTQSPTHLIKTRGQQVTLRCSPKSGHDTVSWYQQALGQGPQFIFQYYEEEERQRGNFPDRFSGHQFPNYSSELNVNALLLGDSALYLCASSLGRGADSPLHFGNGTRLTVT.

Many counts were recorded for this clone. The CDR3 region has the DNA TGTGCCAGCAGCTTGAATTGGCAGTTGAACACCGGGGAGCTGTTTTTT. Its translation: CASSLNWQLNTGELFF. The chain carries TRBV5-6 and TRBJ2-2; D ambiguous. From germline, CDR1 is SGHDT and CDR2 YYEEEE. This CDR3 has 16 residues. With 1 base removed from V and 1 base from J, the gap between germline ends came to 11 bases.

Notes on this clone: Additional DNA sequences in this sample encode the identical CDR3. This chain links TRBV20-1 with TRBJ1-6, with TRBD1 identical over 9 bases. This CDR3 has 15 amino acids. V shed 6 bases and J 7 bases; nucleotides not matched to a gene: 10. Per the germline V gene, CDR1 is DFQATT and CDR2 is SNEGSKA (reference sequence). In DNA form, the CDR3 reads TGCAGTGCCCCTACCGGCACAGGGGGCAATTCACCCCTCCACTTT. Protein: CSAPTGTGGNSPLHF.

To note about this clone: Just one base apart from a much larger clone, this may be a read error. The chain combines TRBV5-4 with TRBJ2-7; 9 bases are a match to TRBD1. The CDR3 totals 14 residues. Germline V CDR1 and CDR2: SGHNT, YYREEE (reference sequence). V shed 4 bases, J shed 3 bases, and the junction held 5 bases outside the gene matches. For the CDR3, the DNA is TGTGCCAGCAGCGGGGGGACAGGGTACTACGAGCAGTACTTC. Its translation: CASSGGTGYYEQYF.

Ten or more counts support this clone. V usage is TRBV2 and J usage is TRBJ2-7; a possible D gene is TRBD2 (5 bases). The CDR3 covers 14 residues. Looked up from germline, CDR1 is SNHLY and CDR2 is FYNNEI. V was pared by 6 bases and J by 0 bases, with 12 bases between. CDR3 nucleotide sequence: TGTGCCAGCAGAAACATGGGGAGCTCCTACGAGCAGTACTTC. Its protein product is CASRNMGSSYEQYF.

This clone appeared many times. The V call is TRBV20-1, the J call TRBJ2-3; D call uncertain. Germline lookup yields CDR1 DFQATT and CDR2 SNEGSKA (reference sequence). V gave up 6 bases and J gave up 1 base, with 11 bases separating them. The CDR3 sequence is 13 residues long. The CDR3 DNA sequence: TGCAGTGCCAGTCGGTTGGGCACAGATACGCAGTATTTT. It encodes CSASRLGTDTQYF.

This clone was counted only a few times. This may be a read error: a much more frequent sequence differs by one nucleotide. The chain uses TRBV3-1 and TRBJ1-1, with TRBD1 matching 7 bases. CDR3 length: 15 amino acids. Germline V gene data show CDR1 as LGHDT and CDR2 as YNNKEL (reference sequence). CDR3 nucleotide sequence: TGTGCCAGCAGCCAAGGAAAGGGGGCAAAAACTGGAGCTTTCTTT. It translates to CASSQGKGAKTGAFF. Using reference TRBV3-1 and TRBJ1-1 for the parts outside the CDR3, the full variable domain is DTAVSQTPKYLVTQMGNDKSIKCEQNLGHDTMYWYKQDSKKFLKIMFSYNNKELIINETVPNRFSPKSPDKAHLNLHINSLELGDSAVYFCASSQGKGAKTGAFFGQGTRLTVV.

This rearrangement joins TRBV20-1 to TRBJ2-5, with 9 bases matching TRBD2. The CDR3 is made up of 14 amino acids. Trimming removed 2 bases from V and 5 bases from J; junction bases left unmatched: 6. The germline gives CDR1 DFQATT, CDR2 SNEGSKA (reference sequence). CDR3 loop: CSARRSGGRETQYF. CDR3 nucleotide sequence: TGCAGTGCTAGACGCAGCGGGGGGCGGGAGACCCAGTACTTC.

This clone was seen many times. The V gene is TRBV4-2, the J gene TRBJ1-2; 8 bases align to TRBD1. The CDR3 is 17 amino acids. Germline V gene sequence: CDR1 LGHNA, CDR2 YNFKEQ. J gave up 4 bases and V 1 base, and 11 bases lay outside the gene matches. The CDR3 bases are TGTGCCAGCAGCCAAGGACCCTGGGACAGGTCCTTCTATGGCTACACCTTC. Amino acid sequence: CASSQGPWDRSFYGYTF.

Many counts were recorded for this clone. The chain combines TRBV6-1 with TRBJ1-6; 8 nucleotides agree with TRBD1. Trimming removed 5 bases from V and 10 bases from J; junction bases left unmatched: 13. The CDR3 runs to 16 residues. The germline gives CDR1 MNHNS, CDR2 SASEGT. CDR3 DNA sequence: TGTGCCAGCAGTATGGATGGGGCCAGGGGGCTCTCACCCCTCCACTTT. Its translation: CASSMDGARGLSPLHF.

At least ten counts were recorded for this clone. V is TRBV10-2 and J is TRBJ1-5; possibly TRBD1 for D (5 bases). The CDR3 extends over 14 amino acids. Germline V gives CDR1 WSHSY, CDR2 SAAADI. The ends were cut back, 2 bases at V and 7 bases at J, with 12 bases in the middle. This CDR3 reads CASSEGRVAQPQHF. As DNA, the CDR3 is TGCGCCAGCAGTGAGGGCAGGGTTGCCCAGCCCCAGCATTTT.

This clone has a count of ten or more. This chain connects TRBV27 to TRBJ2-7, with 9 bases matching TRBD1. V lost 6 bases to trimming and J lost 7 bases; unmatched junction nucleotides: 16. The CDR3 extends over 16 amino acids. Germline values: CDR1 MNHEY, CDR2 SMNVEV (reference sequence). CDR3 nucleotide sequence: TGTGCCAGCAGCACCCATGCCACAGGGGGCTCGGGAGAGCAGTACTTC. Amino acids: CASSTHATGGSGEQYF.

Points on this clone: A much larger clone differs by one base, so this may be a read error. Since no conserved phenylalanine or tryptophan closes the CDR3, a read error is the likely cause. The chain is built from TRBV4-1 and TRBJ1-5; no firm D call. CDR3 length: 12 amino acids. V lost 2 bases and J lost 6, with 5 bases in between. Germline lookup yields CDR1 MGHRA and CDR2 YSYEKL. The CDR3 sequence is CASSQSGQPQHL. CDR3 in DNA: TGCGCCAGCAGCCAATCGGGTCAGCCCCAGCATCTT.

This clone was counted many times. This chain uses TRBV6-1 with TRBJ2-7, with 11 nucleotides matching TRBD2. V lost 7 bases, J lost 3 bases, and 8 bases stayed unmatched. CDR1 and CDR2 from the germline V gene are MNHNS and SASEGT. This CDR3 comprises 15 residues. CDR3 DNA: TGTGCCAGCACTGTGACTAGCGGGGACCACTACGAGCAGTACTTC. Translated, it gives CASTVTSGDHYEQYF.

This clone was seen many times. The chain carries TRBV28 and TRBJ1-3; a possible D gene is TRBD1 (5 bases). Between the trimmed V and J ends, which lost 3 bases and 0 bases, there was a span of 6 bases. Per germline, CDR1 MDHEN and CDR2 SYDVKM. The CDR3 sequence is 14 residues long. In DNA form, the CDR3 reads TGTGCCAGCAGTTTCGGGGCCTCTGGAAACACCATATATTTT. Its protein is CASSFGASGNTIYF.

Note on this clone: A read error may explain this, as a much larger clone is one base away. In DNA, the CDR3 is TGTGCCAGCAGCTTGCTAGGGGTGGATTCACCCCTCCACTTT. This encodes CASSLLGVDSPLHF. This chain uses TRBV5-6 with TRBJ1-6; possible D gene TRBD1, 5 bases. Germline lookup yields CDR1 SGHDT and CDR2 YYEEEE. This CDR3 has 14 residues. Trimming took 1 base from V and 8 from J, leaving 10 bases between them.

In its sample, this clone was seen many times. The chain uses TRBV18 and TRBJ1-1; D possibly corresponds to TRBD1 (5 bases). Germline CDR1 KGHSH, CDR2 LQKENI. This CDR3 contains 15 residues. V was trimmed by 5 bases and J by 2 bases, leaving 15 bases between them. The CDR3 reads CASSAGRPTNTEAFF. In DNA, the CDR3 is TGTGCCAGCTCAGCGGGACGGCCAACAAACACTGAAGCTTTCTTT. Full variable domain (outside the CDR3, taken from reference TRBV18 and TRBJ1-1): NAGVMQNPRHLVRRRGQEARLRCSPMKGHSHVYWYRQLPEEGLKFMVYLQKENIIDESGMPKERFSAEFPKEGPSILRIQQVVRGDSAAYFCASSAGRPTNTEAFFGQGTRLTVV.

Points on this clone: A much larger clonotype is one base distant, so this may be a read error. The V gene is TRBV18, the J gene TRBJ1-1; the D is unclear. The V and J ends lost 4 bases and 3 bases respectively, with 18 bases between them. The CDR3 runs to 16 residues. CDR1 and CDR2 from the germline V gene are KGHSH and LQKENI. DNA of the CDR3: TGTGCCAGCTCACGTAGAACAGCGGTAGAGGACACTGAAGCTTTCTTT. Translating gives CASSRRTAVEDTEAFF.

This clone was detected ten times or more. Additional DNA sequences in this sample encode the identical CDR3. The genes are TRBV2 and TRBJ1-2, with 7 bases aligning to TRBD1. Germline loops: CDR1 SNHLY, CDR2 FYNNEI. The CDR3 spans 17 residues. J was trimmed by 4 bases and V by 5 bases; bases with no gene match: 16. This CDR3 is CASSPRGGGTVAYGYTF. CDR3 in DNA: TGTGCCAGCAGTCCCCGGGGAGGGGGCACCGTCGCCTATGGCTACACCTTC.

This clone was observed many times. The CDR3 nucleotides are TGTGCCATCAGTGCGCCAGCGTTAGCTTACGAGCAGTACTTC. It codes for CAISAPALAYEQYF. The chain uses TRBV10-3 and TRBJ2-7; D remains ambiguous. This CDR3 contains 14 residues. V was trimmed by 4 bases and J by 4 bases, leaving 14 bases between them. CDR1 is ENHRY, CDR2 SYGVKD, per germline.